Below, 16 T cell receptor beta chains from the same sample are listed, as sequenced in a study of Graves' ophthalmopathy and Graves' hyperthyroidism (dated 2018 in TCRdb). Instrument on record: Illumina HiSeq 2000. For repertoire sequencing, TCR beta CDR3 regions were amplified from RNA transcripts. A first-round RT-PCR used HTBI primers with the Qiagen OneStep RT-PCR kit, followed by a second-round multiplex PCR, size selection and purification. TCRdb ran its own pipeline on the public reads, namely fastp trimming at Q25 and MiXCR clone calling, and kept in-frame beta chains. Rows are unified per CDR3 protein, each entry keeping the most common DNA and genes. The sample has 350,000 to 400,000 distinct CDR3 sequences on record, 15% to 19% of them singletons. The top ten clonotypes cover approximately 7% of the sample. Sequenced material: peripheral blood. The receptors originated from a woman under 30 with stable Graves' hyperthyroidism. Donor details come from another sample of the same person, matched by shared clones.

This clonotype has a count of ten or more. The chain links TRBV5-1 to TRBJ1-6, with 10 bases that match TRBD1. With 4 bases clipped from V and 5 bases from J, the junction kept 6 bases outside the gene matches. The CDR3 is made up of 16 amino acids. The germline V gene encodes CDR1 SGHRS and CDR2 YFSETQ. This chain's CDR3 is CASSPVGTGDNSPLHF. CDR3 coding DNA: TGCGCCAGCAGCCCCGTAGGGACAGGGGATAATTCACCCCTCCACTTT.

The table lists this clonotype with a few counts. One base away lies a much larger clone, so this may be a sequencing read error. V usage is TRBV12-3 or TRBV12-4 and J usage is TRBJ2-4; D ambiguous. The CDR3 extends over 11 amino acids. The CDR3 DNA sequence: TGTGCCAACAGTTTGGCAAACATTCAGTACTTC. This gives the protein CANSLANIQYF.

As for this clonotype: The conserved closing phenylalanine or tryptophan is absent in this CDR3, likely reflecting a read error. This chain connects TRBV6-1 to TRBJ2-2; unclear D gene. Germline lookup yields CDR1 MNHNS and CDR2 SASEGT. Trimming removed 6 bases at V and 12 bases at J, with 11 bases between. The length of the CDR3 is 11 residues. The CDR3: CASRGWIKLFY. In DNA, the CDR3 is TGTGCCAGCAGGGGGTGGATTAAGCTGTTTTAT.

This chain links TRBV7-9 with TRBJ1-1; D remains ambiguous. The CDR3 is 11 residues long. Germline CDR1 is SEHNR and CDR2 is FQNEAQ (reference sequence). Deletions cut 6 bases from V and 6 bases from J, with 8 bases between. The DNA for the CDR3 is TGTGCCAGCAGGATTAATCCTGAAGCTTTCTTT. Translation gives CASRINPEAFF. Variable domain in full (rest from reference TRBV7-9 and TRBJ1-1): DTGVSQNPRHKITKRGQNVTFRCDPISEHNRLYWYRQTLGQGPEFLTYFQNEAQLEKSRLLSDRFSAERPKGSFSTLEIQRTEQGDSAMYLCASRINPEAFFGQGTRLTVV.

The table lists this clonotype with many counts. J is TRBJ1-6 and V is TRBV6-4; tentatively, D is TRBD1 (6 bases). Germline CDR1 reads MRHNA; CDR2 reads SNTAGT. The CDR3 spans 11 residues. V was pared by 2 bases and J by 14 bases, with 7 bases between. The CDR3 spells CASSDGGTLHF. Written as DNA, the CDR3 is TGTGCCAGCAGTGACGGGGGCACCCTCCACTTT.

At least ten counts were recorded for this clonotype. V and J are TRBV29-1 and TRBJ1-1, with TRBD1 as a possible D gene (5 bases). Germline V CDR1 and CDR2: SQVTM, ANQGSEA. V lost 4 bases and J lost 5, with 11 bases in between. This CDR3 contains 12 residues. The CDR3 loop reads CSVARGRTEAFF. In DNA, the CDR3 is TGCAGCGTTGCGAGGGGTCGGACTGAAGCTTTCTTT.

This clonotype turned up a few times. This chain connects TRBV28 to TRBJ1-3; tentative D call: TRBD1 (5 bases). The CDR3 consists of 19 residues. Germline-derived CDR1 and CDR2 are MDHEN and SYDVKM. Trimming took off 5 bases at V and 1 base at J, with 24 bases between the two ends. CDR3 loop: CASSLSAGISSLSGNTIYF. The CDR3 DNA follows: TGTGCCAGCAGTCTGTCGGCAGGGATCTCTTCACTTTCTGGAAACACCATATATTTT.

This clonotype has a count of ten or more. The chain employs TRBV2 and TRBJ1-1; D not resolved. Per germline, CDR1 SNHLY and CDR2 FYNNEI. There are 15 residues in the CDR3. V lost 9 bases, J lost 3 bases, and 20 bases lay in between. The CDR3 is CARRRGPDQDTEAFF. CDR3 nucleotides: TGTGCCAGGAGAAGAGGGCCCGACCAGGACACTGAAGCTTTCTTT. The full variable domain, with the rest looked up from reference TRBV2 and TRBJ1-1, is EPEVTQTPSHQVTQMGQEVILRCVPISNHLYFYWYRQILGQKVEFLVSFYNNEISEKSEIFDDQFSVERPDGSNFTLKIRSTKLEDSAMYFCARRRGPDQDTEAFFGQGTRLTVV.

This clonotype was counted ten times or more. The V gene is TRBV12-3 or TRBV12-4, the J gene TRBJ1-5; D remains unclear. This CDR3 is 13 amino acids long. Trimming removed 5 bases from V and 5 bases from J, with 10 bases in between. The CDR3 DNA is TGTGCCAGCAGTCCCGGTTGGGATCAGCCCCAGCATTTT. This codes for CASSPGWDQPQHF.

This clonotype was observed many times. The chain has TRBV6-1 and TRBJ2-2; perhaps TRBD2 as D (5 bases). The CDR3 contains 14 residues. The V end was cut by 7 bases, the J end by 1 base, with 10 bases between. The germline CDR1 and CDR2 sequences are MNHNS and SASEGT. As DNA, the CDR3 is TGTGCCAGCAAAGAGGGTTTGAACACCGGGGAGCTGTTTTTT. This encodes CASKEGLNTGELFF.

This clonotype was recorded many times. The chain carries TRBV27 and TRBJ2-3; TRBD2 matches at 12 bases. CDR1 and CDR2 (germline): MNHEY, SMNVEV (reference sequence). The J segment lost 5 bases and the V segment lost 4 bases, leaving 16 bases of the junction unmatched. CDR3 length equals 19 residues. CDR3 DNA: TGTGCCAGCAGTTCGCTGCTGTCATCTAGCGGGGGGGCTAAAGATACGCAGTATTTT. It translates to CASSSLLSSSGGAKDTQYF.

This clonotype was picked up many times. The chain uses TRBV10-3 and TRBJ1-5; 10 bases match TRBD1. The junction had 7 bases not matched to a gene; V was cut back by 6 bases and J by 5 bases. Germline CDR1 and CDR2: ENHRY and SYGVKD. The CDR3 is 15 amino acids. CDR3: CAISDGTGEYQPQHF. CDR3 DNA: TGTGCCATCAGCGACGGGACAGGGGAATATCAGCCCCAGCATTTT.

This clonotype was counted ten times or more. The chain couples TRBV11-1 to TRBJ2-7; D ambiguous. The CDR3 extends over 12 amino acids. Trimming took 0 bases from V and 5 from J, leaving 5 bases between them. The germline V gene has CDR1 SGHAT and CDR2 FQDESV (reference sequence). The CDR3 protein is CASSLAHDEQYF. The CDR3 nucleotides are TGTGCCAGCAGCTTAGCGCACGACGAGCAGTACTTC.

At least ten counts were recorded for this clonotype. It may be a read error: a sequence one base away is much more abundant. The chain combines TRBV6-2 or TRBV6-3 with TRBJ2-2, with D unresolved. The CDR3 totals 13 residues. Trimming took off 1 base at V and 3 bases at J, with 3 bases between the two ends. Germline V lookup: CDR1 MNHEY, CDR2 SVGEGT. Written as DNA, the CDR3 is TGTGCCAGCAGTTACTGTGACACCGGGGAGCTGTTTTTT. This encodes CASSYCDTGELFF.

This clonotype was counted many times. The chain has TRBV7-8 and TRBJ1-1; D is ambiguous. This CDR3 comprises 12 residues. CDR1 is SGHVS and CDR2 is FQNEAQ in the germline V gene. V was shortened by 7 bases and J by 0 bases, with 6 bases between the two germline ends. The CDR3, as DNA: TGTGCCAGCACCGCTATGAACACTGAAGCTTTCTTT. As protein: CASTAMNTEAFF.

This clonotype has a count of ten or more. The rearrangement uses TRBV11-2 and TRBJ1-3, with D unresolved. V lost 8 bases and J 0 bases, leaving 5 bases between the germline ends. Germline V lookup: CDR1 SGHAT, CDR2 FQNNGV. This CDR3 contains 12 residues. The CDR3 is CASSRSGNTIYF. CDR3 DNA: TGTGCCAGCTCCCGCTCTGGAAACACCATATATTTT.